The 32 T cell receptor beta chains listed next were all sequenced from one sample in a study of T cells in women clearing cervical HPV infection. The method was immunoSEQ multiplex PCR; TCRdb's version includes in-frame clones alone and lacks a portion of them. The sample totals 20,000 to 25,000 clones. Sequencing was carried out using blood buffy coat. The receptors stem from a woman aged 18 to 75 with a cervical HPV16 infection that either progressed to CIN3+ or cleared (not recorded which).

About this clone: The missing CDR3 end, 3 residues past where the read stops, is filled in from the germline J gene. The chain carries TRBV6-1 and TRBJ1-2; 8 nucleotides align to TRBD1. Germline V lookup: CDR1 MNHNS, CDR2 SASEGT. The CDR3 is 14 residues long. CDR3 bases read: TGTGCCAGCAGTGCAACAGGGGGTATGGGGGGC. This sequence encodes CASSATGGMGG. The whole CDR3 is CASSATGGMGGYTF.

By frequency, this clone registers medium-sized (0.01 to 0.1%). Incomplete CDR3 DNA: TGTGCCAGCAGTTCCGGGACTAGCAAAGAGACC. As protein: CASSSGTSKET. The full CDR3 protein reads CASSSGTSKETQYF. The chain carries TRBV6-2 or TRBV6-3 and TRBJ2-5; TRBD2 matches at 9 bases. Read sequence stops 3 residues before the CDR3 end, and the germline J gene provides the missing end. Trimming cost V 4 bases and J 3 bases; bases outside gene matches: 3. CDR1 MNHEY and CDR2 SVGEGT come from the germline V gene. The CDR3 is 14 residues long.

As for this clone: The CDR3 end is not reached by the read, which stops 3 residues before it; the germline J gene fills it in. V usage is TRBV6-2 or TRBV6-3 and J usage is TRBJ1-1, with 9 bases lining up with TRBD1. CDR1 is MNHEY, CDR2 SVGEGT, per germline. The CDR3 is 12 residues long. The CDR3 DNA, read in part, is TGTGCCAGCAGTTCGGACAGGGGCGAA. Translation gives CASSSDRGE. The entire CDR3 sequence reads CASSSDRGEAFF.

As for this clone: The read stops 3 residues short of the end of the CDR3; the missing end is completed from the germline J gene. The sample holds other DNA sequences that translate to the same CDR3. The chain joins TRBV18 to TRBJ2-1, with D unresolved. The germline V gene has CDR1 KGHSH and CDR2 LQKENI. Trimming removed 3 bases at V and 8 bases at J, with 8 bases between. This CDR3 region has 12 residues. CDR3 bases read: TGTGCCAGCTCACCGTTAGTTGATGAG. Translation: CASSPLVDE. In full, the CDR3 is CASSPLVDEQFF.

As concerns this clone: The CDR3 is cut off 3 residues early in the read; its end comes from the germline J gene. The chain carries TRBV4-2 and TRBJ2-3; TRBD2 matches at 8 bases. V shed 1 base, J shed 0 bases, and the junction held 0 bases outside the gene matches. CDR1 and CDR2 (germline): LGHNA, YNFKEQ. CDR3 size: 15 residues. The covered CDR3 bases are TGTGCCAGCAGCCAAGTAGCGGGGAGCACAGATACG. It translates to CASSQVAGSTDT. Given in full, the CDR3 is CASSQVAGSTDTQYF.

Regarding this clone: At one boundary the junction diverges from the germline segment, which might be a read error. The covered CDR3 bases are TGTGCCGGCAGCCCCCCAGGGGAAGGCTTT. Translation gives CAGSPPGEGF. The whole CDR3 region reads CAGSPPGEGFQYF. The J gene is TRBJ2-4, the V gene TRBV7-6, with D perhaps matching TRBD1 (6 bases). Sequencing ends 3 residues short of the CDR3 end; the germline J gene provides the rest. Germline CDR1 and CDR2: SGHVS and FNYEAQ. The CDR3 has 13 amino acids.

Concerning this clone: Sequencing ends 3 residues short of the CDR3 end; the germline J gene provides the rest. The chain is built from TRBV20-1 and TRBJ2-1; the D is unclear. V lost 3 bases to trimming and J lost 7 bases, with 13 bases between them. Germline-derived CDR1 and CDR2 are DFQATT and SNEGSKA (reference sequence). This CDR3 comprises 13 residues. This chain's CDR3 is CSASIVSRNEQFF. CDR3 bases read: TGCAGTGCTAGTATTGTAAGTCGGAATGAG.

In the case of this clone: The read comes to an end 3 residues before the CDR3 does, leaving the germline J gene to fill in the end. The chain links TRBV20-1 to TRBJ2-5, with D perhaps given as TRBD1 or TRBD2 (5 bases each). This CDR3 spans 14 amino acids. Trimming removed 6 bases from V and 5 bases from J, with 19 bases in between. Per germline, CDR1 DFQATT and CDR2 SNEGSKA (reference sequence). CDR3 residues: CSAQDRGAGETQYF. The CDR3 DNA, read in part, is TGCAGTGCCCAAGACCGAGGGGCAGGGGAGACC.

Note on this clone: Coverage ceases 3 residues before the CDR3 finishes, and the germline J gene fills in the end. The V and J genes are TRBV20-1 and TRBJ2-1; 7 positions match TRBD2. Germline V CDR1 and CDR2: DFQATT, SNEGSKA (reference sequence). The junction had 6 bases not matched to a gene; V was cut back by 5 bases and J by 2 bases. CDR3 length equals 14 residues. The CDR3 DNA, read in part, is TGCAGTGCTTTCACCGGGACTACCTACAATGAG. This encodes CSAFTGTTYNE. The whole CDR3 sequence is CSAFTGTTYNEQFF.

Remarks on this clone: Read coverage stops 3 residues before the CDR3 terminus; the germline J gene supplies the remainder. This rearrangement joins TRBV20-1 to TRBJ2-7, with 13 bases aligning to TRBD2. CDR1 DFQATT and CDR2 SNEGSKA come from the germline V gene (reference sequence). J was trimmed by 5 bases and V by 6 bases; bases with no gene match: 13. The CDR3 totals 16 residues. CDR3 bases read: TGCAGTGCAGAACTAGCGGGAGGGCCGGAACTCAACGAG. Translated, it gives CSAELAGGPELNE. The whole CDR3 sequence is CSAELAGGPELNEQYF.

A note on this clone: Read data end 3 residues before the CDR3 end; the end is taken from the germline J gene. The V call is TRBV24-1, the J call TRBJ2-1, with 8 bases that match TRBD2. Germline V gene sequence: CDR1 KGHDR, CDR2 SFDVKD. V trimming: 4 bases; J trimming: 6 bases; junction bases outside the gene matches: 1. The CDR3 contains 13 residues. CDR3 region: CATSDGGANEQFF. The sequenced part of the CDR3 DNA is TGTGCCACCAGTGACGGGGGGGCCAATGAG.

About this clone itself: The sequence runs out 3 residues before the end of the CDR3; the remainder is reconstructed from the germline J gene. This chain links TRBV27 with TRBJ2-1, with 10 bases lining up with TRBD2. The CDR3 has 16 residues. The V segment lost 5 bases and the J segment 5 bases; nucleotides outside the gene matches: 9. Per the germline V gene, CDR1 is MNHEY and CDR2 is SMNVEV (reference sequence). CDR3 region: CASSGFPGLANNEQFF. CDR3 DNA (partial): TGTGCCAGCAGTGGATTCCCGGGACTAGCGAACAATGAG.

On this clone itself: With the read ending 3 residues before the CDR3 end, the germline J gene is used to fill in that end. The rearrangement links TRBV5-1 to TRBJ2-1, with 9 bases fitting TRBD2. The CDR3 is 16 residues long. The V and J ends lost 4 bases and 0 bases, in that order; junction bases with no gene match: 5. Germline CDR1 and CDR2: SGHRS and YFSETQ. CDR3 DNA, as far as it was read: TGCGCCAGCAGCGCGACTAGCGGCAGCTCCTACAATGAG. This gives the protein CASSATSGSSYNE. The entire CDR3 sequence reads CASSATSGSSYNEQFF.

With respect to this clone: The read ends 3 residues before the CDR3 terminus; that terminus is restored from the germline J gene. The chain combines TRBV19 with TRBJ1-5; the D is unclear. The CDR3 length is 14 residues. V lost 2 bases and J 5 bases, leaving 10 bases between the germline ends. Germline V gene sequence: CDR1 LNHDA, CDR2 SQIVND (reference sequence). The CDR3 DNA, read in part, is TGTGCCAGTAGTATATACCGGGGAGATCAGCCC. Residues: CASSIYRGDQP. The CDR3 as a whole reads CASSIYRGDQPQHF.

On this clone: With the read ending 3 residues before the CDR3 end, the germline J gene is used to fill in that end. The chain links TRBV7-3 to TRBJ2-1, with D possibly TRBD2 on 6 matching bases. This CDR3 comprises 17 residues. The ends were cut back, 1 base at V and 4 bases at J, with 17 bases in the middle. CDR1 SGHTA and CDR2 FQGTGA come from the germline V gene. This CDR3 is CASSLMGNPGGYNEQFF. Partial CDR3 DNA: TGTGCCAGCAGCTTAATGGGTAACCCTGGGGGGTACAATGAG.

Judged by frequency, this clone is medium-sized. The CDR3 end is not reached by the read, which stops 3 residues before it; the germline J gene fills it in. The genes are TRBV4-2 and TRBJ2-4; 7 bases are a match to TRBD2. The CDR3 contains 18 residues. Germline V gene data show CDR1 as LGHNA and CDR2 as YNFKEQ. V lost 1 base to trimming and J lost 2 bases; unmatched junction nucleotides: 11. The part of the CDR3 DNA that was read is TGTGCCAGCAGCCAAGGGGGGGGGACTAAGATTACCAAAAACATT. Translating it yields CASSQGGGTKITKNI. The whole CDR3 is CASSQGGGTKITKNIQYF.

As regards this clone: Read sequence stops 3 residues before the CDR3 end, and the germline J gene provides the missing end. The chain has TRBV4-2 and TRBJ1-5; 8 nucleotides agree with TRBD1. J lost 6 bases, V lost 4 bases, and 5 bases had no gene match. The CDR3 runs to 14 residues. CDR1 LGHNA and CDR2 YNFKEQ come from the germline V gene. CDR3 DNA, as far as it was read: TGTGCCAGCAGCCTGACAGGGGCCTTTCAGCCC. Translated: CASSLTGAFQP. The entire CDR3 protein is CASSLTGAFQPQHF.

Concerning this clone itself: The read terminates 3 residues ahead of where the CDR3 ends, so the germline J gene completes it. The chain has TRBV20-1 and TRBJ2-1; 9 nucleotides match TRBD2. Germline lookup yields CDR1 DFQATT and CDR2 SNEGSKA (reference sequence). The CDR3 has 20 amino acids. Trimming at V came to 3 bases and at J to 0 bases, leaving 18 bases not matched to a gene. The covered CDR3 bases are TGCAGTGCTAGGGGGTTCTCGGGACTAGCAGTGGTGGCCTCCTACAATGAG. Its protein is CSARGFSGLAVVASYNE. The whole CDR3 is CSARGFSGLAVVASYNEQFF.

Worth noting for this clone: The read ends 3 residues shy of where the CDR3 ends; the end is completed using the germline J gene. This chain joins TRBV20-1 and TRBJ1-3; tentative D call: TRBD1 (5 bases). Per germline, CDR1 DFQATT and CDR2 SNEGSKA (reference sequence). The CDR3 consists of 15 residues. Trimming took off 3 bases at V and 4 bases at J, with 16 bases between the two ends. CDR3 bases read: TGCAGTGCTAGTTTTCAGGGCTCTGGAGGAAACACC. Translating it yields CSASFQGSGGNT. The entire CDR3 reads CSASFQGSGGNTIYF.

CDR3 bases read: TGCAGTGCTAGACAGGAAAGCTCCTATAATTCACCC. As protein: CSARQESSYNSP. The whole CDR3 reads CSARQESSYNSPLHF. The V and J genes are TRBV20-1 and TRBJ1-6, with D hard to call. Read coverage stops 3 residues before the CDR3 terminus; the germline J gene supplies the remainder. Trimming left V 2 bases short and J 0 bases short, with 8 bases between. Germline CDR1 is DFQATT and CDR2 is SNEGSKA (reference sequence). The CDR3 is 15 residues long.

Worth noting for this clone: The CDR3 end lies 3 residues beyond the end of the read and is filled in from the germline J gene. The chain carries TRBV19 and TRBJ2-3; 10 positions match TRBD2. This CDR3 has 16 amino acids. Trimming removed 3 bases from V and 1 base from J; junction bases left unmatched: 4. Germline V CDR1 and CDR2: LNHDA, SQIVND (reference sequence). The CDR3 region is CASSIGLAARTDTQYF. CDR3 DNA, as far as it was read: TGTGCCAGTAGTATCGGACTAGCGGCCCGCACAGATACG.

A word on this clone: The missing CDR3 end, 3 residues past where the read stops, is filled in from the germline J gene. V and J are TRBV3-1 (or the pseudogene TRBV3-2) and TRBJ2-1; 9 bases agree with TRBD2. The ends lost 1 base at V and 0 bases at J; junction bases unmatched: 4. CDR3 length: 17 amino acids. Germline CDR1 reads LGHDT; CDR2 reads YNNKEL (reference sequence). The CDR3 DNA, read in part, is TGTGCCAGCAGCCAAGTGCGACTAGCGGCCTCCTACAATGAG. Its protein is CASSQVRLAASYNE. The complete CDR3 reads CASSQVRLAASYNEQFF.

About this clone itself: From the germline J gene comes the end of the CDR3, since the read stops 3 residues before it. The rearrangement uses TRBV12-3 or TRBV12-4 and TRBJ2-1; TRBD2 matches 8 bases. There are 16 residues in the CDR3. J lost 0 bases, V lost 6 bases, and 7 bases had no gene match. The sequenced CDR3 bases are TGTGCCAGCAGCTCCAGCGGGGGCAGCTCCTACAATGAG. It specifies CASSSSGGSSYNE. The full CDR3 is CASSSSGGSSYNEQFF.

Remarks on this clone: The read is 3 residues too short to cover the CDR3 end, so that end is filled in from the germline J gene. V gene TRBV18 combines with J gene TRBJ2-1; TRBD2 aligns across 9 bases. In germline, CDR1 is KGHSH, CDR2 LQKENI. Trimming took 6 bases from V and 7 from J; bases not matched to a gene: 10. The CDR3 is 15 amino acids. The part of the CDR3 DNA that was read is TGTGCCAGCTCGCCGTCAGCGGGAGGATTGAATGAG. It codes for CASSPSAGGLNE. The whole CDR3 sequence is CASSPSAGGLNEQFF.

Remarks on this clone: The read ends 3 residues before the CDR3 terminus; that terminus is restored from the germline J gene. The chain joins TRBV6-2 or TRBV6-3 to TRBJ1-5; 7 bases agree with TRBD1. In germline, CDR1 is MNHEY, CDR2 SVGEGT. The V and J ends lost 6 bases and 1 base, in that order; junction bases with no gene match: 3. The CDR3 totals 14 residues. Partial CDR3 DNA: TGTGCCAGCAGCTGGACAGGCAGCAATCAGCCC. The encoded protein is CASSWTGSNQP. The full-length CDR3 reads as CASSWTGSNQPQHF.

Concerning this clone: The read ends 3 residues before the CDR3 terminus; that terminus is restored from the germline J gene. The V and J genes are TRBV12-3 or TRBV12-4 and TRBJ2-2; a possible D gene is TRBD1 (6 bases). The CDR3 extends over 14 amino acids. V was trimmed by 5 bases and J by 1 base, leaving 8 bases between them. The CDR3 reads CASSLGQNTGELFF. CDR3 DNA (partial): TGTGCCAGCAGTCTGGGACAGAACACCGGGGAG.

Comments on this clone: With the read ending 3 residues before the CDR3 end, the germline J gene is used to fill in that end. The rearrangement links TRBV6-2 or TRBV6-3 to TRBJ2-1; D might be TRBD2 (5 bases). Germline V CDR1 and CDR2: MNHEY, SVGEGT. The CDR3 runs 13 residues. Trimming left V 6 bases short and J 4 bases short, with 10 bases between. This chain's CDR3 is CASRLDAYNEQFF. Partial CDR3 DNA: TGTGCCAGCAGACTAGACGCGTACAATGAG.

For this clone: The CDR3 goes on 3 residues after the read ends, and that part is filled in from the germline J gene. The chain links TRBV7-2 to TRBJ1-2; 9 nucleotides align to TRBD1. The CDR3 runs 14 residues. Germline loops: CDR1 SGHTA, CDR2 FQGNSA. The junction had 4 bases not matched to a gene; V was cut back by 3 bases and J by 5 bases. The CDR3 here is CASSFQDRGYGYTF. The CDR3 DNA, read in part, is TGTGCCAGCAGCTTTCAGGACAGGGGTTATGGC.

Details on this clone: Sequencing ends 3 residues short of the CDR3 end; the germline J gene provides the rest. V and J are TRBV7-2 and TRBJ2-3; D is perhaps TRBD2 (6 bases). Trimming removed 5 bases from V and 0 bases from J, with 12 bases in between. The CDR3 has 15 amino acids. The germline CDR1 and CDR2 sequences are SGHTA and FQGNSA. Here the CDR3 reads CASSPSGPSTDTQYF. CDR3 bases read: TGTGCCAGCAGCCCCAGCGGGCCCAGCACAGATACG.

CDR3 residues: CASRGTGPANEKLFF. CDR3 bases read: TGTGCCAGCAGGGGGACAGGGCCAGCTAATGAAAAA. The gene calls are TRBV28 and TRBJ1-4, with 9 positions matching TRBD1. The CDR3 extends 3 residues past the end of the read, so its final part is completed from the germline J gene. J gave up 3 bases and V 6 bases, and 5 bases lay outside the gene matches. Germline V CDR1 and CDR2: MDHEN, SYDVKM. CDR3 length: 15 amino acids.

Comments on this clone: Sequencing ends 3 residues short of the CDR3 end; the germline J gene provides the rest. The chain has TRBV11-2 and TRBJ1-6; D not certain. The CDR3 extends over 14 amino acids. Trimming stripped 0 bases from V and 11 bases from J, with 11 bases between. Germline V gene sequence: CDR1 SGHAT, CDR2 FQNNGV. The CDR3 sequence: CASSLEFRPAPLHF. The CDR3 bases that were read are TGTGCCAGCAGCTTAGAATTCAGGCCGGCACCC.

Points on this clone: The CDR3 end is not reached by the read, which stops 3 residues before it; the germline J gene fills it in. The rearrangement joins TRBV2 to TRBJ2-1; 10 nucleotides agree with TRBD1. Looked up from germline, CDR1 is SNHLY and CDR2 is FYNNEI. The CDR3 runs 15 residues. Trimming cost V 6 bases and J 4 bases; bases outside gene matches: 6. The covered CDR3 bases are TGTGCCAGCAGCCCCGGGACAGGGGAGTACAATGAG. It yields the protein CASSPGTGEYNE. The whole CDR3 protein is CASSPGTGEYNEQFF.